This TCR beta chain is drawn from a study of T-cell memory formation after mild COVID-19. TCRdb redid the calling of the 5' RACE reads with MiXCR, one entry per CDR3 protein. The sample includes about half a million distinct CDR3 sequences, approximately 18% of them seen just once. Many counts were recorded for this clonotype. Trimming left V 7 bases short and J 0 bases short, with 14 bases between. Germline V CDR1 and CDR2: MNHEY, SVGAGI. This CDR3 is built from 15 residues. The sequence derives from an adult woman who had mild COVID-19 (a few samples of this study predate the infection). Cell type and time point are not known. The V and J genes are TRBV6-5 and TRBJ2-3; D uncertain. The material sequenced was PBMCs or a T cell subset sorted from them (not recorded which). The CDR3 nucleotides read TGTGCCAGCACCTCCTTTGACGGAAGCACAGATACGCAGTATTTT. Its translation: CASTSFDGSTDTQYF.